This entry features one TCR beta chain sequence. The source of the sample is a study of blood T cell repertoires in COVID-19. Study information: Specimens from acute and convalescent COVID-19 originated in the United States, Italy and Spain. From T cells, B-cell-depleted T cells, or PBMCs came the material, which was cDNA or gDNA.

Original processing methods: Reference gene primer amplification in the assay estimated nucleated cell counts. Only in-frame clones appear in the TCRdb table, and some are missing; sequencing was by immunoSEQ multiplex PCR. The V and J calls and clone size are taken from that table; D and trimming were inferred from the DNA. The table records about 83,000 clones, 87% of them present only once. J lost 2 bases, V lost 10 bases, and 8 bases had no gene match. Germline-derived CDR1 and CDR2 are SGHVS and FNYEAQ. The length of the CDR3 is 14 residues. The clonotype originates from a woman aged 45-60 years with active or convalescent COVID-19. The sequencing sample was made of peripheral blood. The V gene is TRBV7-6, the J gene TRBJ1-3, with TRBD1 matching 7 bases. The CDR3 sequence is CATRQGLAGNTIYF. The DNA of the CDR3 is TGTGCCACCCGACAGGGTTTGGCTGGAAACACCATATATTTT.